This passage covers 32 T cell receptor beta chains from one sample sequenced in a study of lymphopenia after photon versus proton radiotherapy. Produced via immunoSEQ multiplex PCR; TCRdb's table is partial and in-frame only. Here the sample spans 89,000 or so clones, around 82% being singletons. Sequences were derived from peripheral blood, sampled from a patient treated with proton-based radiotherapy. Receptor source: a man in his sixties with pancreatic cancer.

The gene calls are TRBV19 and TRBJ2-1; 8 nucleotides agree with TRBD1. Losses at the gene ends were 1 base for V and 6 bases for J; bases not matched to a gene: 11. Germline V gives CDR1 LNHDA, CDR2 SQIVND (reference sequence). CDR3 length: 17 amino acids. CDR3 residues: CASSIGLDRVGGNEQFF. Here the CDR3 DNA reads TGTGCCAGTAGTATAGGTTTGGACAGGGTTGGTGGCAATGAGCAGTTCTTC.

The J gene is TRBJ1-2, the V gene TRBV5-4, with 7 bases aligning to TRBD1. The CDR3 consists of 13 residues. Germline V gene lookup returns CDR1 SGHNT and CDR2 YYREEE (reference sequence). Germline trimming cut 2 bases from V and 9 bases from J; bases unmatched to any gene: 7. This CDR3 is CASSLQGPDRYTF. In DNA, the CDR3 is TGTGCCAGCAGCTTACAGGGGCCCGACCGCTACACCTTC. Drawing the rest from reference TRBV5-4 and TRBJ1-2, the complete variable domain is ETGVTQSPTHLIKTRGQQVTLRCSSQSGHNTVSWYQQALGQGPQFIFQYYREEENGRGNFPPRFSGLQFPNYSSELNVNALELDDSALYLCASSLQGPDRYTFGSGTRLTVV.

This clone was observed once. This chain links TRBV7-2 with TRBJ2-4; 8 bases are a match to TRBD2. The germline V gene encodes CDR1 SGHTA and CDR2 FQGNSA. This CDR3 is built from 12 residues. This chain's CDR3 is CAISGSGNIQYF. CDR3 sequence (DNA): TGTGCGATCAGCGGGAGTGGAAACATTCAGTACTTC.

The chain couples TRBV18 to TRBJ2-2; TRBD1 is a possible D gene (5 bases). Per the germline V gene, CDR1 is KGHSH and CDR2 is LQKENI. CDR3 length: 14 residues. Trimming removed 2 bases from V and 6 bases from J, with 10 bases in between. CDR3 region: CASSPIPGPGELFF. The DNA for the CDR3 is TGTGCCAGCTCACCAATCCCAGGGCCCGGGGAGCTGTTTTTT.

This rearrangement joins TRBV2 to TRBJ1-1; D is perhaps TRBD1 (5 bases). The CDR3 spans 16 residues. Germline values: CDR1 SNHLY, CDR2 FYNNEI. V lost 2 bases to trimming and J lost 0 bases, with 13 bases between them. For the CDR3, the DNA is TGTGCCAGCAGTGAATGGGGGACGGGGATGAACACTGAAGCTTTCTTT. Its translation is CASSEWGTGMNTEAFF.

This clone was counted once. The chain recombines TRBV27 with TRBJ2-2, with TRBD1 as a possible D gene (5 bases). Looked up from germline, CDR1 is MNHEY and CDR2 is SMNVEV (reference sequence). V was trimmed by 6 bases and J by 5 bases, leaving 19 bases between them. The CDR3 has 16 residues. The CDR3 coding sequence is TGTGCCAGCAGAATCCGAGGCCGGACACTTACCGGGGAGCTGTTTTTT. Encoded protein: CASRIRGRTLTGELFF.

The J gene is TRBJ2-3, the V gene TRBV18; no clear D gene. Germline-derived CDR1 and CDR2 are KGHSH and LQKENI. V was clipped by 5 bases and J by 6 bases, with 12 bases between them. This CDR3 has 13 residues. CDR3 nucleotides: TGTGCCAGCTCATCCTCGGGCCTTGATACGCAGTATTTT. Translating gives CASSSSGLDTQYF.

The V gene is TRBV7-9, the J gene TRBJ1-5, with a possible D match to TRBD1 (5 bases). Germline-derived CDR1 and CDR2 are SEHNR and FQNEAQ (reference sequence). The CDR3 is 14 residues long. Trimming left V 1 base short and J 4 bases short, with 8 bases between. CDR3 amino acids: CASSLGGENQPQHF. The CDR3, as DNA: TGTGCCAGCAGCTTAGGGGGGGAAAATCAGCCCCAGCATTTT.

The V and J genes are TRBV7-2 and TRBJ2-3; perhaps TRBD1 as D (5 bases). Germline loops: CDR1 SGHTA, CDR2 FQGNSA. There are 12 residues in the CDR3. V gave up 1 base and J gave up 8 bases, with 7 bases separating them. In DNA form, the CDR3 reads TGTGCCAGCAGCTTAGAAAGGGGTACGCAGTATTTT. Protein: CASSLERGTQYF.

The chain couples TRBV28 to TRBJ2-7; the D is unclear. V lost 6 bases to trimming and J lost 1 base, with 19 bases between them. Looked up from germline, CDR1 is MDHEN and CDR2 is SYDVKM. The CDR3 runs 16 residues. The CDR3 is CASSSLPRTTSYEQYF. As DNA, the CDR3 is TGTGCCAGCAGCAGCTTACCACGGACGACGTCCTACGAGCAGTACTTC.

The V gene is TRBV7-9, the J gene TRBJ2-2, with 9 bases fitting TRBD1. CDR1 SEHNR and CDR2 FQNEAQ come from the germline V gene (reference sequence). After removal of 5 bases from V and 6 bases from J, the junction contained 13 bases not matched to a gene. The length of the CDR3 is 17 residues. CDR3 sequence: CASSPGPGTGSSGELFF. CDR3 DNA: TGTGCCAGCAGCCCCGGCCCCGGGACAGGGAGCTCCGGGGAGCTGTTTTTT.

The chain combines TRBV5-5 with TRBJ2-7; D is uncertain. Germline assignment: CDR1 SGHKS and CDR2 YYEKEE (reference sequence). The CDR3 extends over 14 amino acids. V shed 3 bases and J shed 4 bases, with 14 bases lying between them. CDR3 DNA sequence: TGTGCCAGCAGCTACGGCAGGCCCCCATACGAGCAGTACTTC. Translation gives CASSYGRPPYEQYF.

The chain couples TRBV27 to TRBJ1-5; the D is unclear. From germline, CDR1 is MNHEY and CDR2 SMNVEV (reference sequence). The CDR3 spans 15 residues. V was trimmed by 2 bases and J by 2 bases, leaving 10 bases between them. In DNA, the CDR3 is TGTGCCAGCAGTTTAGTGGCCCACGGCAATCAGCCCCAGCATTTT. This encodes CASSLVAHGNQPQHF.

This clone was counted between two and nine times. This chain uses TRBV5-6 with TRBJ1-2, with D hard to call. The length of the CDR3 is 13 residues. V gave up 4 bases and J gave up 4 bases, with 11 bases separating them. Germline loops: CDR1 SGHDT, CDR2 YYEEEE. CDR3 region: CASSPDGVYGYTF. CDR3 coding DNA: TGTGCCAGCAGCCCGGATGGGGTCTATGGCTACACCTTC.

The chain combines TRBV18 with TRBJ2-1, with TRBD2 matching 10 bases. The CDR3 consists of 14 residues. The V gene's germline CDR1 is KGHSH and CDR2 LQKENI. V lost 3 bases to trimming and J lost 8 bases; unmatched junction nucleotides: 4. This CDR3 is CASSPSGRNDEQFF. The CDR3 bases are TGTGCCAGCTCACCTAGCGGGAGGAATGATGAGCAGTTCTTC.

This sequence joins TRBV20-1 and TRBJ2-3; D remains ambiguous. Germline V gene data show CDR1 as DFQATT and CDR2 as SNEGSKA (reference sequence). The CDR3 sequence is 11 residues long. V lost 5 bases, J lost 0 bases, and 3 bases lay in between. This CDR3 is CSAVSTDTQYF. CDR3 DNA: TGCAGTGCTGTCAGCACAGATACGCAGTATTTT.

CDR3 residues: CASSLTGQMNTEAFF. Here the CDR3 DNA reads TGTGCCAGCAGCTTAACAGGGCAAATGAACACTGAAGCTTTCTTT. The gene calls are TRBV7-8 and TRBJ1-1; D might be TRBD1 (6 bases). Germline lookup yields CDR1 SGHVS and CDR2 FQNEAQ. The CDR3 is 15 amino acids. V was clipped by 2 bases and J by 0 bases, with 10 bases between them. The full variable domain, completed using reference TRBV7-8 and TRBJ1-1, is GAGVSQSPRYKVAKRGQDVALRCDPISGHVSLFWYQQALGQGPEFLTYFQNEAQLDKSGLPSDRFFAERPEGSVSTLKIQRTQQEDSAVYLCASSLTGQMNTEAFFGQGTRLTVV.

The genes are TRBV6-1 and TRBJ2-2, with 9 positions matching TRBD2. Per germline, CDR1 MNHNS and CDR2 SASEGT. The length of the CDR3 is 15 residues. With V trimmed by 5 bases and J by 4 bases, 5 bases remained unmatched. This CDR3 reads CASSPFSGSTGELFF. The CDR3, as DNA: TGTGCCAGCAGTCCCTTTAGCGGGAGCACCGGGGAGCTGTTTTTT.

V is TRBV7-3 and J is TRBJ1-3, with D unresolved. In germline, CDR1 is SGHTA, CDR2 FQGTGA. Trimming shortened V by 2 bases and J by 0 bases, and 14 bases separated the two germline ends. The CDR3 is made up of 17 amino acids. CDR3: CASSLGGPTSSGNTIYF. CDR3 DNA: TGTGCCAGCAGCTTAGGAGGACCAACCAGCTCTGGAAACACCATATATTTT.

The gene calls are TRBV7-2 and TRBJ1-1; TRBD1 is a possible D gene (6 bases). This CDR3 contains 14 residues. V lost 5 bases to trimming and J lost 5 bases, with 15 bases between them. Germline V gene lookup returns CDR1 SGHTA and CDR2 FQGNSA. The CDR3 sequence: CASSAQGFGTEAFF. The CDR3 DNA reads as TGTGCCAGCAGCGCACAGGGTTTCGGTACTGAAGCTTTCTTT.

This clone was counted a few times. The chain recombines TRBV6-1 with TRBJ1-5; D gene unclear. This CDR3 has 11 amino acids. Trimming shortened V by 6 bases and J by 3 bases, and 3 bases separated the two germline ends. The germline V gene encodes CDR1 MNHNS and CDR2 SASEGT. The CDR3 region has the DNA TGTGCCAGCAGAGCCAATCAGCCCCAGCATTTT. It codes for CASRANQPQHF.

CDR3 DNA: TGTGCCAGCAGTTCACGTAGGTCGACTAGCGGGAGTGAGGCAGATACGCAGTATTTT. It codes for CASSSRRSTSGSEADTQYF. The genes are TRBV28 and TRBJ2-3; 12 nucleotides line up with TRBD2. The CDR3 totals 19 residues. Trimming cost V 4 bases and J 4 bases; bases outside gene matches: 15. Germline values: CDR1 MDHEN, CDR2 SYDVKM.

J is TRBJ2-7 and V is TRBV7-2, with TRBD2 identical over 11 bases. Germline V gene sequence: CDR1 SGHTA, CDR2 FQGNSA. This CDR3 is 19 amino acids long. J was trimmed by 6 bases and V by 1 base; bases with no gene match: 17. CDR3 nucleotide sequence: TGTGCCAGCAGCTTAGGACTGGGACTAGCGGCCTCTAGCACTCCCGAGCAGTACTTC. Its protein product is CASSLGLGLAASSTPEQYF.

The V and J genes are TRBV19 and TRBJ1-5; D remains unclear. Germline CDR1 LNHDA, CDR2 SQIVND (reference sequence). Trimming shortened V by 8 bases and J by 8 bases, and 13 bases separated the two germline ends. The CDR3 has 12 amino acids. The CDR3 coding sequence is TGTGCCAGTGGTAGGAGTTTTGAGCCCCAGCATTTT. Its protein is CASGRSFEPQHF.

This clone appeared once. J is TRBJ1-5 and V is TRBV2; D is uncertain. The germline CDR1 and CDR2 sequences are SNHLY and FYNNEI. The CDR3 contains 16 residues. V lost 4 bases, J lost 3 bases, and 16 bases lay in between. The CDR3 is CASSGAPRRTNQPQHF. For the CDR3, the DNA is TGTGCCAGCAGTGGCGCCCCCAGGCGGACCAATCAGCCCCAGCATTTT.

The chain has TRBV5-4 and TRBJ1-6; weak D call: TRBD1 (6 bases). The ends were cut back, 4 bases at V and 7 bases at J, with 9 bases in the middle. CDR3 size: 13 residues. Germline lookup yields CDR1 SGHNT and CDR2 YYREEE (reference sequence). CDR3 in DNA: TGTGCCAGCAGCCCAAGGGGGAATTCACCCCTCCACTTT. Translating gives CASSPRGNSPLHF.

J is TRBJ2-2 and V is TRBV2; TRBD2 might be the D (6 bases). Trimming removed 5 bases at V and 6 bases at J, with 10 bases between. CDR3 length: 13 residues. Germline V gene lookup returns CDR1 SNHLY and CDR2 FYNNEI. The CDR3 loop reads CASSRERPGELFF. The CDR3 DNA follows: TGTGCCAGCAGTCGGGAGAGGCCCGGGGAGCTGTTTTTT.

The rearrangement uses TRBV2 and TRBJ2-7; D is possibly TRBD1 (6 bases). This CDR3 is 13 amino acids long. The V end lost 7 bases, the J end lost 4 bases, and 14 bases lay between the germline ends. Germline V CDR1 and CDR2: SNHLY, FYNNEI. This CDR3 is CASNGQRTYEQYF. CDR3 sequence (DNA): TGTGCCAGCAATGGACAGAGAACTTACGAGCAGTACTTC.

The chain couples TRBV6-1 to TRBJ1-5; no definite D call. Trimming cost V 4 bases and J 3 bases, with 19 bases left between them. From germline, CDR1 is MNHNS and CDR2 SASEGT. The CDR3 is made up of 17 amino acids. CDR3 region: CASSVALELLNNQPQHF. CDR3 coding DNA: TGTGCCAGCAGTGTGGCCCTGGAATTGCTAAACAATCAGCCCCAGCATTTT.

This chain joins TRBV27 and TRBJ2-7; a possible D gene is TRBD2 (5 bases). Trimming took 3 bases from V and 8 from J, leaving 23 bases between them. The CDR3 covers 16 residues. Germline CDR1 and CDR2: MNHEY and SMNVEV (reference sequence). The CDR3 coding sequence is TGTGCCAGCAGTTTGTTCAGGCGGGCGAATCCCCTCAAGCAGTACTTC. Amino acids: CASSLFRRANPLKQYF.

DNA of the CDR3: TGTGCCAGCAGTCATCGTGGACGTTTGGACGAGCAGTACTTC. Its protein product is CASSHRGRLDEQYF. The chain carries TRBV27 and TRBJ2-7; D is uncertain. Germline V gene data show CDR1 as MNHEY and CDR2 as SMNVEV (reference sequence). CDR3 size: 14 residues. The ends were cut back, 5 bases at V and 5 bases at J, with 16 bases in the middle.

V and J are TRBV19 and TRBJ2-6; D remains ambiguous. CDR1 LNHDA and CDR2 SQIVND come from the germline V gene (reference sequence). Trimming stripped 3 bases from V and 0 bases from J, with 9 bases between. The length of the CDR3 is 16 residues. The CDR3, as DNA: TGTGCCAGTAGTATCGGAAGGAGCTCTGGGGCCAACGTCCTGACTTTC. Translated, it gives CASSIGRSSGANVLTF.